This paragraph reports one T cell receptor beta chain. Its cognate antigen is unknown. The PCR employed 60 Vbeta primers together with 13 Jbeta primers. Produced via immunoSEQ multiplex PCR; TCRdb's table is partial and in-frame only. The table lists about 140,000 clones, 60% to 85% of them singletons. The entry originates in a study of cytomegalovirus exposure and HLA in healthy donors. The study's findings and limits: Analyzed later, most CMV-associated TCR beta chains appeared HLA-restricted.

Per the germline V gene, CDR1 is MNHEY and CDR2 is SVGAGI. The CDR3 length is 15 residues. The receptor comes from a woman aged 40 to 50 in good health and CMV-seronegative. Sequencing was done on a sample of PBMCs. The V gene is TRBV6-5, the J gene TRBJ2-5; 8 positions agree with TRBD2. The DNA end favors TRBJ2-7, so the J call may be wrong. CDR3 nucleotides: TGTGCCAGCAGTTACTCGGCCGGGGGGGCCTACGAGCAGTACTTC. Protein sequence: CASSYSAGGAYEQYF.